What follows describes a single TCR beta chain. This sample was taken from a study of regulatory T cells in long-lasting Graves disease. Time point indicated: newly diagnosed GD, antithyroid drugs for less than 3 months. Isolated PBMC RNA provided the starting material for the TCR library. Trimming took 1 base from V and 3 from J; bases not matched to a gene: 4. The CDR3 contains 15 residues. Germline V gives CDR1 SGDLS, CDR2 YYNGEE. To make TCR beta libraries, researchers used iRepertoire HTBI primers and Arm-PCR of CDR3 regions. Using its own MiXCR run on the multiplex PCR reads, TCRdb lists one record per CDR3 protein. The sample carries 420,000 or so distinct CDR3 sequences, 15% to 20% recorded once. These same data were also listed under a study on T cells in Graves' hyperthyroidism and ophthalmopathy. That study reports: For ophthalmopathy, model prediction preceded onset by a median roughly 6.2 months.

The sample here was peripheral blood mononuclear cells (PBMCs), taken at new diagnosis, from a patient treated with antithyroid drugs. The receptor was derived from a woman younger than 30 with Graves disease. This sequence joins TRBV9 and TRBJ2-3; 8 bases align to TRBD1. The CDR3 coding sequence is TGTGCCAGCAGCGTACAGGGGGCTGTTACAGATACGCAGTATTTT. It translates to CASSVQGAVTDTQYF.